This T cell receptor (beta chain) was sequenced in a study of OX40 agonist ivuxolimab in advanced cancers. The overall study: Clinicians treated patients with ivuxolimab, an agonistic anti-OX40 (CD134) antibody. Approximately 41% of patients had received prior checkpoint inhibitor therapy. General study results and limits: Doses of 0.1 to 3.0 mg/kg were accompanied by clonal expansion of CD4+ and CD8+ blood T cells by week 6.

The CDR3 has 14 residues. Trimming cost V 6 bases and J 8 bases, with 14 bases left between them. Germline CDR1 reads MGHDK; CDR2 reads SYGVNS. Assay: immunoSEQ multiplex PCR; the TCRdb copy retains only in-frame clones and omits some. The sample contains more than 80,000 clones, roughly nine tenths of which appear only once. Notes on this clone: Antigen: not known.

Patients were excluded for autoimmune disease history or systemic immunosuppression. The sequencing used CD4+ or CD8+ T cells sorted from blood, collected in a trial of the OX40 agonist ivuxolimab. The origin of this receptor is an adult with an advanced solid tumor such as melanoma, head and neck, liver or kidney cancer. The rearrangement joins TRBV25-1 to TRBJ1-6; D possibly corresponds to TRBD1 (6 bases). DNA for the CDR3: TGTGCCAGCAGAACAACAGGGAGCGATTCACCCCTCCACTTT. Residues: CASRTTGSDSPLHF.